The rows below give T cell receptor beta chains drawn from one sample of a study of identical twins. One entry per CDR3 protein, called by TCRdb with MiXCR from the 5' RACE reads. The table records about 520,000 distinct CDR3 sequences, roughly 21% of them present only once. The sample was also linked to a second study, of T cells expressing NK-cell markers.

The sample comprised CD4+ T cells sorted from blood. These receptors originate from a woman in her late teens or twenties in good health. CDR3s include the opening cysteine and the closing phenylalanine or tryptophan. Fields, in order: V gene, J gene, CDR3 protein.

TRBV20-1	TRBJ2-1	CSARDPRGSGWEQFF
TRBV6-2/TRBV6-3	TRBJ2-1	CASSSRPAAGGNEQFF
TRBV20-1	TRBJ2-3	CSASWADTQYF
TRBV7-8	TRBJ2-1	CASSRYGTTAYNEQFF
TRBV20-1	TRBJ1-1	CSARPMGRTEAFF
TRBV2	TRBJ2-7	CASTKNPAREQYF
TRBV27	TRBJ2-1	CASSLTPGTSGNNEQFF
TRBV5-7	TRBJ1-1	CASSFNRMTGTNTEAFF
TRBV15	TRBJ1-5	CATSRDFSPTGKNNQPQHF
TRBV20-1	TRBJ2-1	CSARAPGAGSGDEQFF
TRBV5-1	TRBJ1-4	CASSLGSGMYNEKLFF
TRBV5-1	TRBJ2-1	CASSIPASERNEQFF
TRBV6-5	TRBJ2-1	CASSYVLGREQFF
TRBV6-6	TRBJ1-4	CASSSEAEKLFF
TRBV6-2/TRBV6-3	TRBJ2-5	CASIDAGQETQYF
TRBV20-1	TRBJ2-1	CSAPSGTVSNEQFF
TRBV20-1	TRBJ2-1	CSAPPSGRGSYNEQFF
TRBV12-3/TRBV12-4	TRBJ1-4	CASRRTGTGKEKLFF